Listed below are T cell receptor beta chains from one sample, sequenced in a study of T cell repertoires in cytomegalovirus infection. TCRdb re-called the reads with MiXCR, one entry per CDR3 protein. The table shows around 430,000 distinct CDR3 sequences, with approximately 42% occurring only once. These TCRs' antigens remain unknown. This specimen was cultured PBMCs, taken from culture after CMV antigen stimulation. Receptor source: a human donor in good health (CMV status not recorded). Some clones in this sample may be carry-over from other donors' samples. Both conserved end residues are part of each CDR3. Fields, in order: CDR3 DNA, CDR3 protein, V gene, D gene, clone size, J gene. A D gene is named only where the DNA matches it firmly. Rows may omit the clone size; those that give it use once, few, many or a size class.

TGTGCCAGCAGCCTACAGGGGTATAAGCTGTTTTTT	CASSLQGYKLFF	TRBV7-9	TRBD1	few	TRBJ1-4
TGTGCCAGCAGCACCCGTCGAACCCGAGCTCAAGAGACCCAGTACTTC	CASSTRRTRAQETQYF	TRBV7-9	NA	NA	TRBJ2-5
TGTGCCAGCCGTGTGAGCGGGGGGGCCGTCGGTGAGCAGTTCTTC	CASRVSGGAVGEQFF	TRBV11-2	TRBD2	NA	TRBJ2-1
TGTGCCAGCAGTTACTCCCGACAGTCTGGGGCCAACGTCCTGACTTTC	CASSYSRQSGANVLTF	TRBV6-5	NA	NA	TRBJ2-6
TGCAGTGCTGTAGCGGGCCGAGCCCCTCGGGAGCAGTACTTC	CSAVAGRAPREQYF	TRBV20-1	TRBD2	NA	TRBJ2-7
TGTGCCAGCAGCTTAGTAGTCCGGGGTTCCCAGTTCTTC	CASSLVVRGSQFF	TRBV7-6	NA	NA	TRBJ2-1
TGTGCCAGCAGTGACCCGGGACTGCCTCGGTTCACAGATACGCAGTATTTT	CASSDPGLPRFTDTQYF	TRBV25-1	NA	NA	TRBJ2-3
TGTGCCAGCAGCGCCATGAGTCGGACCTCTGGGGCCAACGTCCTGACTTTC	CASSAMSRTSGANVLTF	TRBV11-2	NA	NA	TRBJ2-6
TGCGCCAGCAGCTTGGTTGGACACTCCTACGAGCAGTACTTC	CASSLVGHSYEQYF	TRBV5-1	NA	few	TRBJ2-7
TGCAGTGCCCCCCAGCGGGAGAGGTATACGCAGTATTTT	CSAPQRERYTQYF	TRBV20-1	TRBD2	once	TRBJ2-3
TGCAGTGCTAGCCACAGGGAGCGCTCCTATAATTCACCCCTCCACTTT	CSASHRERSYNSPLHF	TRBV20-1	NA	NA	TRBJ1-6
TGTGCCACCAGCACAAGACTAGCCCACAAAAACATTCAGTACTTC	CATSTRLAHKNIQYF	TRBV15	TRBD2	few	TRBJ2-4
TGTGCCAGCAGCCCGGGACTAGCGGGAGGCTCAGATACGCAGTATTTT	CASSPGLAGGSDTQYF	TRBV7-2	TRBD2	NA	TRBJ2-3
TGTGCCAGCAGCTTAGGGGGCCTCAACAATCAGCCCCAGCATTTT	CASSLGGLNNQPQHF	TRBV7-2	NA	NA	TRBJ1-5
TGTGCCAGTACAACAGGGGGCAGGCAGCCCCAGCATTTT	CASTTGGRQPQHF	TRBV19	TRBD1	few	TRBJ1-5
TGCGCCAGCAGCCTTTCTCCCCTGGCGGCGCAGTTCTTC	CASSLSPLAAQFF	TRBV4-3	NA	few	TRBJ2-1